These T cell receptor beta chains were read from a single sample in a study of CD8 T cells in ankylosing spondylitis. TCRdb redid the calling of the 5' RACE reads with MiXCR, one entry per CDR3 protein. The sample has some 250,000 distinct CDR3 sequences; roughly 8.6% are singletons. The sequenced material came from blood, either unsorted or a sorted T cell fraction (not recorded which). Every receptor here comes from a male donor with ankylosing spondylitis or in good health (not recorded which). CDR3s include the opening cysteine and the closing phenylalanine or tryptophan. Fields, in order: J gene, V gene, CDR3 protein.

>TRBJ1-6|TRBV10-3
CAIKTELSYNSPLHF
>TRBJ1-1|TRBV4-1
CASSQGGRSLNTEAFF
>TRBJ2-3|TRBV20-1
CSAKPVADTQYF
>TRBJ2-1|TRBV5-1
CASSLRLASSYNEQFF
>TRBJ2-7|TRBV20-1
CSARDPQGREQYF
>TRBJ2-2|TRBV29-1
CSNRDSVRTNTGELFF
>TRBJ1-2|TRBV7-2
CASSLASNYGYPF
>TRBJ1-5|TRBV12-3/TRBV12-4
CASTRTRGNQPQHF
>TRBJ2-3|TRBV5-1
CASSLTGPTDTQYF
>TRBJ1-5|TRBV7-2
CASSLAPPRGNQPQHF
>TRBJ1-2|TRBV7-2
CASSHNRDLPSGYTF
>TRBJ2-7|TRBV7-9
CASSPSLAGPSHF
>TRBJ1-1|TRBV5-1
CASSLGPETEAFF
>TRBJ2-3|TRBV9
CASSVAGETQYF
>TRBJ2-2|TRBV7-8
CASSLTLAGTGELFF
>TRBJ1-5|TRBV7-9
CASSGTKGASQPQHF
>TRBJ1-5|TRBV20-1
CSASLGQGGGQPQHF
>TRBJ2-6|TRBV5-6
CASRPEISGANVLTF
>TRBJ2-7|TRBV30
CAWSVRAPSEQYF
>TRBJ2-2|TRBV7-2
CASSLGLATTGELFF